The TCR beta chain described here comes from a study of T cell changes during pregnancy in multiple sclerosis (dated by TCRdb to about 2019). Study-level background: In women with multiple sclerosis, the researchers looked at how the T cell repertoire shifted as pregnancy progressed.

Library preparation was by the immunoSEQ multiplex PCR assay. TCRdb stores this immuneACCESS table with in-frame sequences only. Part of the clones is absent; in the studies checked, under half of the shortfall reflects unresolved V genes, and no reason is known for the rest. For this sample the table gives about 54,000 clones, of which approximately 92% were detected only once. Roughly 1.2% of the sample is held by the ten biggest clonotypes. A word on this clone: Its recognized antigen is unknown. No base quality information exists; no much larger clone differs at one position.

The sequencing here drew on peripheral blood, taken after pregnancy. The sequence derives from a female donor in good health, enrolled as a control in a pregnancy study.

CDR3 sequence: CASSREAGGPYNEQFF. The DNA sequence is as follows: TGTGCCAGCAGCAGAGAAGCGGGGGGGCCGTACAATGAGCAGTTCTTC. The chain is assembled from TRBV11-3 and TRBJ2-1; 10 nucleotides in the junction match TRBD2. Based on the germline V gene, the CDR1 and CDR2 sequences are SGHNT and YENEEA. The CDR3 spans 16 residues, from the cysteine through the phenylalanine. Only the CDR3 DNA stays, 48 bases, in frame from base 1. Trimmed from V: 5 bases; trimmed from J: 4 bases; junction bases lacking a gene match: 8. Supplemented by the reference TRBV11-3 and TRBJ2-1 proteins around the CDR3, the complete variable domain is EAGVVQSPRYKIIEKKQPVAFWCNPISGHNTLYWYLQNLGQGPELLIRYENEEAVDDSQLPKDRFSAERLKGVDSTLKIQPAELGDSAVYLCASSREAGGPYNEQFFGPGTRLTVL.